Listed below are T cell receptor beta chains from one sample, sequenced in a study of a mutant IDH1 vaccine in newly diagnosed glioma. These receptors are not linked to any known antigen. Generated by immunoSEQ multiplex PCR, the TCRdb table keeps only in-frame clones and is missing some. The sample consists of around 100,000 clones, almost 90% of them appearing once. The source material was PBMCs, sampled from a glioma patient whose treatment included an IDH1 peptide vaccine. Receptors were obtained from a woman aged 50 to 60 with glioma. CDR3s include the opening cysteine and the closing phenylalanine or tryptophan. The D gene is left open where the match is weak. Some rows mark clone size as missing; the rest say once, few, many or name a class of expanded clone.

clone_size	j_call	v_call	d_call	cdr3_nt	cdr3_aa
few	TRBJ2-7	TRBV4-1	TRBD2	TGCGCCAGCAGCCAAGACGGGGGGGGCCTTTACGAGCAGTACTTC	CASSQDGGGLYEQYF
.	TRBJ1-6	TRBV27	TRBD1	TGTGCCAGCAGACCCCAGGGGGCCTCTAATTCACCCCTCCACTTT	CASRPQGASNSPLHF
.	TRBJ2-1	TRBV7-6	TRBD1	TGTGCCAGCAGCCCATGGACAGGGTACAATGAGCAGTTCTTC	CASSPWTGYNEQFF
.	TRBJ2-1	TRBV6-1	.	TGTGCCAGCAGTGAAGCGCGAGGGAGAAAGAAGGTCTTC	CASSEARGRKKVF
once	TRBJ1-6	TRBV28	.	TGTGCCATCGGGGGGCAAGGTAATTCACCCCTCCACTTT	CAIGGQGNSPLHF
few	TRBJ2-7	TRBV6-6	.	TGTGCCAGCAGTTACATGGGAAGGGGCGCCTACGAGCAGTACTTC	CASSYMGRGAYEQYF
.	TRBJ2-3	TRBV7-9	.	TGTGCCAGCAGCTCGCTAAGCACAGATACGCAGTATTTT	CASSSLSTDTQYF
.	TRBJ1-4	TRBV7-8	.	TGTGCCAGCAGAAGGGGTCAAGAAAAACTGTTTTTT	CASRRGQEKLFF
.	TRBJ2-7	TRBV5-4	.	TGTGCCAGCAGCTCCGACTGGAATGCCTACGAGCAGTACTTC	CASSSDWNAYEQYF
.	TRBJ2-1	TRBV5-1	.	TGCGCCAGCAGCTTGGGGGCAGTTGCAAATGAGCAGTTCTTC	CASSLGAVANEQFF
.	TRBJ2-5	TRBV13	TRBD2	TGTGCCAGCAGACGACTAGCGGGAGGGCCGACTCAGTACTTC	CASRRLAGGPTQYF
.	TRBJ2-7	TRBV21-1	.	TGTGCCAGCAGCAAAGAACCAGCTAGCGGGAGAAACAACGAGCAGTACTTC	CASSKEPASGRNNEQYF
.	TRBJ2-7	TRBV5-1	TRBD1	TGCGCCAGCAGCGAGGGGACAGGGCCCCCCTACGAGCAGTACTTC	CASSEGTGPPYEQYF
.	TRBJ2-3	TRBV5-1	TRBD2	TGCGCCAGCAGCTTCCCAGGACTAGCGGGAATAACAGATACGCAGTATTTT	CASSFPGLAGITDTQYF
.	TRBJ2-5	TRBV10-3	.	TGTGCCATCAGTGGTGGCGGGATGGCGACGGAGACCCAGTACTTC	CAISGGGMATETQYF
.	TRBJ1-5	TRBV28	.	TGTGCCAGCAGCCCCAGTGGGCAGGGAAGGCATCAGCCCCAGCATTTT	CASSPSGQGRHQPQHF
.	TRBJ2-7	TRBV6-1	.	TGTGCCATGGGAAGAGAAGTGGCCTACGAGCAGTACTTC	CAMGREVAYEQYF
.	TRBJ2-1	TRBV10-2	TRBD2	TGCGCCAGCAGCCCCACTAGCGCAGAGTACAATGAGCAGTTCTTC	CASSPTSAEYNEQFF
once	TRBJ1-1	TRBV5-6	TRBD1	TGTGCCAGCAGCTTAGACAGGGTTGGTACTGAAGCTTTCTTT	CASSLDRVGTEAFF
.	TRBJ2-1	TRBV5-8	.	TGTGCCAGCAGCTTGGCTTTGACCCCGGAGGATGAGCAGTTCTTC	CASSLALTPEDEQFF
few	TRBJ2-6	TRBV5-1	.	TGCGCCAGCATGACGAGCTCTGGGGCCAACGTCCTGACTTTC	CASMTSSGANVLTF
.	TRBJ1-1	TRBV28	TRBD1	TGTGCCAGCAGTCCCGGGGGCAGGGGGCCGACTGAAGCTTTCTTT	CASSPGGRGPTEAFF
.	TRBJ2-1	TRBV9	TRBD2	TGTGCCAGCAGCACCGGGACTAGTGGGACCGCGCAGTTCTTC	CASSTGTSGTAQFF
.	TRBJ2-5	TRBV6-1	.	TGTGCCAGCAGTGACCGGTTGCAAGAGACCCAGTACTTC	CASSDRLQETQYF
.	TRBJ1-5	TRBV15	TRBD1	TGTGCCACCAGCAGAGACGACAGGGGCAATCAGCCCCAGCATTTT	CATSRDDRGNQPQHF
once	TRBJ2-7	TRBV27	TRBD2	TGTGCCAGCAGTCCGGGACTACCTTTCGCCTACGAGCAGTACTTC	CASSPGLPFAYEQYF
.	TRBJ2-7	TRBV11-2	TRBD2	TGTGCCAGCAGCTTAGGGCTAGCGGGAATCTCCTACGAGCAGTACTTC	CASSLGLAGISYEQYF
few	TRBJ2-7	TRBV19	.	TGTGCCAGTAGTAACCGGGGTAACGGCGAGCAGTACTTC	CASSNRGNGEQYF
.	TRBJ2-1	TRBV5-5	TRBD2	TGTGCCAGCAGCCCCGGACTAGCGGGGTACAATGAGCAGTTCTTC	CASSPGLAGYNEQFF
.	TRBJ1-6	TRBV10-2	.	TGCGCCAGCAGTGAGCCGGGACCTGATTCACCCCTCCACTTT	CASSEPGPDSPLHF
.	TRBJ2-7	TRBV7-9	.	TGTGCCAGCAGCCCGACAAGTTACGAGCAGTACTTC	CASSPTSYEQYF
.	TRBJ2-7	TRBV5-5	TRBD2	TGTGCCAGCAGCCCCCCTCGCGGGGGAACCCACGAGCAGTACTTC	CASSPPRGGTHEQYF
.	TRBJ1-5	TRBV19	.	TGTGCCAGTAGTATATACTATAGCAATCAGCCCCAGCATTTT	CASSIYYSNQPQHF
.	TRBJ1-4	TRBV30	.	TGTGCCTGGAGTCCACCCGACAGAAATGAAAAACTGTTTTTT	CAWSPPDRNEKLFF
.	TRBJ2-5	TRBV9	.	TGTGCCAGCAGCGCATCCCGGGATTGGGAGACCCAGTACTTC	CASSASRDWETQYF
.	TRBJ1-1	TRBV4-1	TRBD1	TGCGCCAGCAGCCAAGGGCAGGGGGTATCGAGAACTGAAGCTTTCTTT	CASSQGQGVSRTEAFF
.	TRBJ2-3	TRBV4-2	.	TGTGCCAGCAGCTCCGATGGGAGAGGGGCAGATACGCAGTATTTT	CASSSDGRGADTQYF
.	TRBJ1-1	TRBV5-4	.	TGTGCCAGCAGCTGGCGGACTGAAGCTTTCTTT	CASSWRTEAFF
.	TRBJ1-4	TRBV29-1	.	TGCAGCGTTGGCGGTCCGTCTAATGAAAAACTGTTTTTT	CSVGGPSNEKLFF
.	TRBJ2-1	TRBV9	TRBD2	TGTGCCAGCAGCGTAGGGGGAGGGCCCGGCAATGAGCAGTTCTTC	CASSVGGGPGNEQFF
.	TRBJ2-1	TRBV6-1	.	TGTGCCAGCAGTGAGGCCGGGTTCATGGCAACGGGAGTCTACAATGAGCAGTTCTTC	CASSEAGFMATGVYNEQFF
.	TRBJ2-1	TRBV10-2	.	TGCGCCAGCAGTACCTCCGGGACGAGGGGTGAGCAGTTCTTC	CASSTSGTRGEQFF
.	TRBJ2-1	TRBV29-1	TRBD2	TGCAGCGTTGAAGGCGGGAGCCTTGGTTACAATGAGCAGTTCTTC	CSVEGGSLGYNEQFF